This TCR beta chain comes out of a study of Ad26.COV2.S vaccination and SARS-CoV-2 variants. Overall study: Dosing was one shot or two shots 56 days apart. Study outcomes and limitations: Participants in the vaccine arm had higher spike-specific TCR breadth; placebo recipients had lower. Possible underestimation of total T cell responses by the TCR breadth and depth analyses was noted.

Some clones are missing from TCRdb's copy, which holds only in-frame ones; the method was immunoSEQ multiplex PCR. The data contain roughly 330,000 clones, about 90% of them singletons. A remark on this clone: Its antigen is undetermined.

The CDR3 extends over 15 amino acids. Per the germline V gene, CDR1 is SNHLY and CDR2 is FYNNEI. V was trimmed by 7 bases and J by 7 bases, leaving 19 bases between them. Treatment described: some 19 received Ad26.COV2.S at low or high dose, single or two shots; 5 received placebo; per-sample allocation not given. Collection of samples fell on day 63 after the first vaccine or placebo injection. An Ad26 vector expressing Wuhan-strain SARS-CoV-2 spike served as the vaccine. This chain links TRBV2 with TRBJ2-2; perhaps TRBD2 as D (6 bases). The TCR originated in a person aged 18-65 years who received the Ad26.COV2.S COVID-19 vaccine or a placebo. The source material was peripheral blood, sampled in a trial of Ad26.COV2.S vaccine versus placebo. The CDR3 spells CASNRLAFKGGELFF. CDR3 nucleotides: TGTGCCAGCAACCGGCTAGCGTTCAAGGGCGGGGAGCTGTTTTTT.